The entry below gives a single TCR beta chain sequence along with its context. Antigen unknown. The CDR3 runs to 14 residues. V shed 6 bases, J shed 0 bases, and the junction held 4 bases outside the gene matches. Germline V gene data show CDR1 as MDHEN and CDR2 as SYDVKM. This sample stems from a study of tumor-infiltrating lymphocytes in localized non-small cell lung cancer. Study-wide background: Some samples were collected after neoadjuvant chemotherapy; smokers, never-smokers and several histologies were included.

The study's findings and limits: Each assay used a separate piece of the same tissue. Tumor T-cell fraction was not associated with recurrence-free survival.

Clones were read by immunoSEQ multiplex PCR, and TCRdb kept only the in-frame ones, dropping some. The sample lists about 16,000 clones; approximately 79% were seen once. Material for sequencing was lung tumor tissue. This clonotype was obtained from a human donor with non-small cell lung cancer. The chain links TRBV28 to TRBJ1-1, with 7 bases aligning to TRBD1. The DNA for the CDR3 is TGTGCCAGCAGGCCGGACAGGATGAACACTGAAGCTTTCTTT. Protein product: CASRPDRMNTEAFF. Looking up the rest from reference TRBV28 and TRBJ1-1 gives the full variable domain: DVKVTQSSRYLVKRTGEKVFLECVQDMDHENMFWYRQDPGLGLRLIYFSYDVKMKEKGDIPEGYSVSREKKERFSLILESASTNQTSMYLCASRPDRMNTEAFFGQGTRLTVV.